The present T cell receptor (beta chain) was sequenced within a study of Ad26.COV2.S vaccination and SARS-CoV-2 variants. Study observations and caveats: Vaccinees showed greater spike-specific TCR breadth than placebo recipients.

Details on this clone: Its target is not known.

TCRdb's table, derived via immunoSEQ multiplex PCR, lists solely in-frame clones and lacks some. The sample holds about 350,000 clones; approximately 90% are singletons and the top ten take 6.4%. Described treatment: about 20 received Ad26.COV2.S at low or high dose, single or two shots; roughly 5 received placebo; per-sample allocation not given. Following the first vaccine or placebo injection, samples were taken on day 63. Germline trimming cut 2 bases from V and 0 bases from J; bases unmatched to any gene: 5. The V gene's germline CDR1 is SGHTA and CDR2 FQGNSA. This CDR3 has 16 amino acids. This receptor was obtained from a person between 18 and 60 years old who received the Ad26.COV2.S COVID-19 vaccine or a placebo. The chain employs TRBV7-2 and TRBJ2-3; 7 bases agree with TRBD1. This specimen was peripheral blood, taken in a trial of Ad26.COV2.S vaccine versus placebo. The CDR3: CASSLWTGVSTDTQYF. The CDR3 DNA sequence: TGTGCCAGCAGCTTATGGACAGGTGTGAGCACAGATACGCAGTATTTT.